These 23 T cell receptor beta chains were all obtained from the same sample, sequenced in a study of early T cells in non-severe SARS-CoV-2 infection. TCRdb passed the 5' RACE reads through MiXCR, listing each CDR3 protein once. Among roughly 71,000 distinct CDR3 sequences listed, about 13% were seen once. Input material: whole blood. The source is an adult who was a healthcare worker with PCR-confirmed SARS-CoV-2 infection or an uninfected control (not recorded which).

This clonotype was seen ten or more times. J is TRBJ1-2 and V is TRBV30; D uncertain. From germline, CDR1 is GTSNPN and CDR2 SVGIG (reference sequence). This CDR3 has 15 residues. V lost 0 bases, J lost 2 bases, and 13 bases lay in between. The CDR3 DNA reads TGTGCCTGGAGTGTAAGGGCCCTAGGGAACTATGGCTACACCTTC. Amino acid sequence: CAWSVRALGNYGYTF.

This chain links TRBV19 with TRBJ2-7; 7 bases match TRBD1. Germline V gene data show CDR1 as LNHDA and CDR2 as SQIVND (reference sequence). Trimming cost V 7 bases and J 2 bases; bases outside gene matches: 5. The length of the CDR3 is 13 residues. In DNA, the CDR3 is TGTGCCAGTAACACGGGACAGACCTACGAGCAGTACTTC. It translates to CASNTGQTYEQYF.

This clonotype was counted only a few times. This chain connects TRBV7-9 to TRBJ1-3; the D gene is possibly TRBD1 (5 bases). The germline CDR1 and CDR2 sequences are SEHNR and FQNEAQ (reference sequence). This CDR3 has 16 amino acids. The V end was cut by 0 bases, the J end by 0 bases, with 9 bases between. CDR3 region: CASSLAGAASGNTIYF. DNA of the CDR3: TGTGCCAGCAGCTTAGCCGGGGCAGCCTCTGGAAACACCATATATTTT.

This clonotype was counted only a few times. The chain employs TRBV19 and TRBJ2-2; 9 bases align to TRBD1. The V and J ends lost 2 bases and 5 bases, in that order; junction bases with no gene match: 9. Germline CDR1 reads LNHDA; CDR2 reads SQIVND (reference sequence). This CDR3 has 17 amino acids. The CDR3 DNA follows: TGTGCCAGTAGTATAACGGGGACAGGGTTAGGAACCGGGGAGCTGTTTTTT. It is translated as CASSITGTGLGTGELFF.

The genes are TRBV6-1 and TRBJ2-1; tentative D call: TRBD2 (5 bases). CDR1 and CDR2 from the germline V gene are MNHNS and SASEGT. V was pared by 7 bases and J by 12 bases, with 16 bases between. CDR3 length equals 12 residues. As DNA, the CDR3 is TGTGCCAGCACCTGGGCCCGGGGTAGGCAGTTCTTC. This translates into CASTWARGRQFF.

This clonotype was observed at least ten times. This chain connects TRBV5-1 to TRBJ1-1; 7 bases agree with TRBD1. The CDR3 is 13 amino acids. The germline gives CDR1 SGHRS, CDR2 YFSETQ. V lost 4 bases and J lost 4; bases outside the gene matches: 4. CDR3: CASSAGDSTEAFF. As DNA, the CDR3 is TGCGCCAGCAGCGCAGGGGACAGCACTGAAGCTTTCTTT.

This clonotype was recorded many times. This chain uses TRBV25-1 with TRBJ2-5; D is undetermined. CDR3 size: 14 residues. V was cut by 0 bases and J by 1 base, with 6 bases left in between. CDR1 and CDR2 from the germline V gene are MGHDK and SYGVNS. As DNA, the CDR3 is TGTGCCAGCAGTGAATACGGTTTCCAAGAGACCCAGTACTTC. Amino acids: CASSEYGFQETQYF.

This clonotype was observed a handful of times. The chain recombines TRBV12-3 or TRBV12-4 with TRBJ2-1, with TRBD2 matching 8 bases. V lost 8 bases and J lost 9; bases outside the gene matches: 9. This CDR3 is built from 13 residues. CDR3 protein: CASLRGTSPEQFF. For the CDR3, the DNA is TGTGCCAGCCTGAGGGGGACTAGTCCTGAGCAGTTCTTC.

This clonotype was observed a handful of times. V gene TRBV10-3 combines with J gene TRBJ2-1, with D perhaps matching TRBD2 (6 bases). V was shortened by 7 bases and J by 8 bases, with 18 bases between the two germline ends. Germline-derived CDR1 and CDR2 are ENHRY and SYGVKD. This CDR3 is 14 amino acids long. The CDR3 spells CAINSRLVPHEQFF. CDR3 nucleotides: TGTGCCATCAATTCGAGACTAGTTCCCCATGAGCAGTTCTTC.

The V call is TRBV6-2 or TRBV6-3, the J call TRBJ1-2; perhaps TRBD1 as D (5 bases). The CDR3 totals 14 residues. The germline V gene has CDR1 MNHEY and CDR2 SVGEGT. The germline V and J ends were trimmed by 6 bases and 7 bases, with 18 bases remaining between them. The CDR3 nucleotides are TGTGCCAGCAGACCACCCAAGGGGAAGCGTGGCTACACCTTC. Translated: CASRPPKGKRGYTF.

In its sample, this clonotype was seen many times. The chain recombines TRBV11-2 with TRBJ1-1, with 8 bases lining up with TRBD1. The J segment lost 4 bases and the V segment lost 5 bases, leaving 6 bases of the junction unmatched. Germline CDR1 SGHAT, CDR2 FQNNGV. The CDR3 consists of 14 residues. CDR3 sequence reads: CASSEDRDATEAFF. The DNA of the CDR3 is TGTGCCAGCAGCGAGGACAGGGACGCCACTGAAGCTTTCTTT. The full variable domain, with the rest looked up from reference TRBV11-2 and TRBJ1-1, is EAGVAQSPRYKIIEKRQSVAFWCNPISGHATLYWYQQILGQGPKLLIQFQNNGVVDDSQLPKDRFSAERLKGVDSTLKIQPAKLEDSAVYLCASSEDRDATEAFFGQGTRLTVV.

The chain recombines TRBV21-1 with TRBJ1-1; TRBD1 was called by the table and not checked on the DNA. TRBV21-1 is a pseudogene. The CDR3 length is 15 residues. The CDR3 DNA reads TGTGCCAGCAGCCCCCCGGCGCAGTCTAACACTGAAGCTTTCTTT. Translation: CASSPPAQSNTEAFF.

The J gene is TRBJ2-5, the V gene TRBV20-1; D could derive from TRBD1 or TRBD2 (6 bases each). The CDR3 is made up of 13 amino acids. V was trimmed by 5 bases and J by 4 bases, leaving 14 bases between them. CDR1 and CDR2 from the germline V gene are DFQATT and SNEGSKA (reference sequence). The CDR3 region is CSACRGVGETQYF. CDR3 nucleotides: TGCAGTGCTTGTAGGGGGGTCGGAGAGACCCAGTACTTC.

Only one count was recorded for this clonotype. The DNA for the CDR3 is TGCGCCAGCAGCCGCGTAACCAATGAAAAACTGTTTTTT. This translates into CASSRVTNEKLFF. This chain uses TRBV5-1 with TRBJ1-4; D unresolved. V was pared by 4 bases and J by 5 bases, with 9 bases between. CDR1 is SGHRS and CDR2 is YFSETQ in the germline V gene. The CDR3 extends over 13 amino acids.

The sample holds many counts of this clonotype. V and J are TRBV12-3 or TRBV12-4 and TRBJ1-2; possible D gene TRBD1, 5 bases. The CDR3 totals 13 residues. V was shortened by 3 bases and J by 4 bases, with 9 bases between the two germline ends. The CDR3 loop reads CASSFDSSYGYTF. The CDR3 nucleotides are TGTGCCAGCAGTTTCGACAGTAGCTATGGCTACACCTTC.

This clonotype was observed at least ten times. The rearrangement links TRBV19 to TRBJ2-7; TRBD1 is a possible D gene (7 bases). CDR3 length: 13 amino acids. The V end lost 5 bases, the J end lost 7 bases, and 15 bases lay between the germline ends. The germline V gene encodes CDR1 LNHDA and CDR2 SQIVND (reference sequence). CDR3: CASSSTGAGEQYF. CDR3 sequence (DNA): TGTGCCAGTAGTTCCACAGGGGCGGGAGAGCAGTACTTC.

The V call is TRBV5-1, the J call TRBJ1-6; D not certain. Trimming shortened V by 0 bases and J by 10 bases, and 8 bases separated the two germline ends. Germline assignment: CDR1 SGHRS and CDR2 YFSETQ. The CDR3 spans 13 residues. CDR3 DNA: TGCGCCAGCAGCTTGGCCGGGCGATCACCCCTCCACTTT. This translates into CASSLAGRSPLHF.

The chain joins TRBV5-1 to TRBJ2-1; TRBD2 is a possible D gene (6 bases). Germline V lookup: CDR1 SGHRS, CDR2 YFSETQ. The CDR3 runs 16 residues. V lost 4 bases to trimming and J lost 0 bases, with 14 bases between them. CDR3 residues: CASSETSVSSYNEQFF. The CDR3 coding sequence is TGCGCCAGCAGCGAGACTAGTGTCAGCTCCTACAATGAGCAGTTCTTC.

The chain has TRBV20-1 and TRBJ2-7; the D gene is possibly TRBD1 (6 bases). The CDR3 is 16 residues long. Per germline, CDR1 DFQATT and CDR2 SNEGSKA (reference sequence). Trimming took off 0 bases at V and 4 bases at J, with 19 bases between the two ends. CDR3 region: CSARDPGRGVLYEQYF. The CDR3 coding sequence is TGCAGTGCTAGAGATCCAGGCAGGGGAGTATTATACGAGCAGTACTTC.

This clonotype was detected many times. The chain employs TRBV10-3 and TRBJ2-5, with no clear D. Trimming stripped 4 bases from V and 5 bases from J, with 11 bases between. CDR3 length: 13 residues. Germline lookup yields CDR1 ENHRY and CDR2 SYGVKD. CDR3 amino acids: CAISGRLWETQYF. The CDR3 region has the DNA TGTGCCATCAGTGGGCGGCTCTGGGAGACCCAGTACTTC.

This clonotype occurred a few times. This chain uses TRBV20-1 with TRBJ1-1; D gene unclear. Germline CDR1 reads DFQATT; CDR2 reads SNEGSKA (reference sequence). V lost 1 base to trimming and J lost 6 bases, with 12 bases between them. The CDR3 extends over 13 amino acids. The CDR3 region is CSARVAPNPEAFF. CDR3 sequence (DNA): TGCAGTGCTAGAGTGGCTCCCAACCCTGAAGCTTTCTTT.

The V and J genes are TRBV19 and TRBJ2-7; 10 bases are shared with TRBD2. CDR1 LNHDA and CDR2 SQIVND come from the germline V gene (reference sequence). The J segment lost 2 bases and the V segment lost 5 bases, leaving 6 bases of the junction unmatched. The CDR3 is made up of 15 amino acids. For the CDR3, the DNA is TGTGCCAGTAGTGCCGTAGCGGGGGGAACCTACGAGCAGTACTTC. Its translation: CASSAVAGGTYEQYF. Full variable domain (remainder filled in from reference TRBV19 and TRBJ2-7): DGGITQSPKYLFRKEGQNVTLSCEQNLNHDAMYWYRQDPGQGLRLIYYSQIVNDFQKGDIAEGYSVSREKKESFPLTVTSAQKNPTAFYLCASSAVAGGTYEQYFGPGTRLTVT.

This clonotype occurred many times. CDR3 sequence reads: CASSQERRLAQEQFF. CDR3 coding DNA: TGTGCCAGCAGCCAAGAAAGGCGGCTAGCTCAAGAGCAGTTCTTC. The chain joins TRBV4-2 to TRBJ2-1; a possible D gene is TRBD2 (5 bases). This CDR3 comprises 15 residues. Germline assignment: CDR1 LGHNA and CDR2 YNFKEQ. V dropped 0 bases and J dropped 10 bases, with 16 bases sitting between them.